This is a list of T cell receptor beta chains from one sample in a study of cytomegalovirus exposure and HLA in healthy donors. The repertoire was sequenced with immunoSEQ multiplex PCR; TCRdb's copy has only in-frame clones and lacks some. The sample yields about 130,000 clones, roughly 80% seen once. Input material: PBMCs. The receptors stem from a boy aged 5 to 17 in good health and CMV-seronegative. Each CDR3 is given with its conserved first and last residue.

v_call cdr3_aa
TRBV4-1 CASSQEGVAANNEQFF
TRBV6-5 CASSLLAGTGELFF
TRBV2 CASGQGTYEQYF
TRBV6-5 CASTPSGGHYGYTF
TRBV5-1 CASGLEGATDTQYF
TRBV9 CASSVGLAGGSKWTGELFF
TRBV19 CASSTSSTDTQYF
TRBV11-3 CASSFSQEAEDTQYF
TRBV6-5 CASSLIGQGEPDTQYF
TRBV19 CASSIPRDGGNEKLFF
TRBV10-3 CAISDSGTGVLAGEGETQYF
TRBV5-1 CASSLRTGSAEAFF
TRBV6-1 CASSEGGWGHEQYF
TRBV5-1 CASSSKQGALGTEAFF
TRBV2 CASRGLTTENEQFF
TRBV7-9 CASSFSPTGTFTGELFF
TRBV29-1 CSVEIGTGALKETQYF
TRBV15 CATSRGGQTNTEAFF
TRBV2 CASRPRLPEKLFF
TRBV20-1 CSGPGNTEAFF
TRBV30 CAWSVLDSGYRYTF
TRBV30 CAWNLGQKGYTF
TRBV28 CASSPPTGFNNQPQHF
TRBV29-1 CSVLQGGGNTIYF
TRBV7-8 CASSLKGRNEQFF
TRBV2 CASGDSPSYEQYF
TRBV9 CASSVLESEGAIPNEQYF
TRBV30 CAWSFPGNTEAFF
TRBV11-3 CASSKRDRTMNTEAFF
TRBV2 CASSERTGDEKLFF